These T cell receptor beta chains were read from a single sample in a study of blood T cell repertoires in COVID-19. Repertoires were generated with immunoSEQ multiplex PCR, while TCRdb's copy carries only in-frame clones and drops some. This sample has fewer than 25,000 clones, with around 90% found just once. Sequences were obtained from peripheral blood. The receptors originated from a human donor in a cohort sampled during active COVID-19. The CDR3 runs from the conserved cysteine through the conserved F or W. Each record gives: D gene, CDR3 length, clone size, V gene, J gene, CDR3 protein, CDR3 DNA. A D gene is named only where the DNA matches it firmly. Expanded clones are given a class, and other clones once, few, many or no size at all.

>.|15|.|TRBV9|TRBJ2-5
CASSGGTLYQETQYF
TGTGCCAGCAGCGGTGGGACACTGTACCAAGAGACCCAGTACTTC
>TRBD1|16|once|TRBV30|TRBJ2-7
CAWSARPGTGAYEQYF
TGTGCCTGGAGTGCGCGTCCCGGGACAGGGGCCTACGAGCAGTACTTC
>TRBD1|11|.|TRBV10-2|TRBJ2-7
CASRQGDEQYF
TGCGCCAGCCGACAGGGAGACGAGCAGTACTTC
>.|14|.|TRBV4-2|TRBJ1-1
CASCNPGQITEAFF
TGTGCCAGCTGCAACCCGGGACAAATAACTGAAGCTTTCTTT
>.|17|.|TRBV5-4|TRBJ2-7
CASSSPPGPRGSYEQYF
TGTGCCAGCAGCTCTCCCCCGGGCCCCCGGGGGAGCTACGAGCAGTACTTC
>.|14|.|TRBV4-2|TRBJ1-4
CASNWGATNEKLFF
TGTGCCAGCAACTGGGGAGCAACTAATGAAAAACTGTTTTTT
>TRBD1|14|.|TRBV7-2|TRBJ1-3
CASSHDRAGNTIYF
TGTGCCAGCAGTCACGACAGGGCTGGAAACACCATATATTTT
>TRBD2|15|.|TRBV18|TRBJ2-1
CASSPVAGTYNEQFF
TGTGCCAGCTCACCCGTAGCGGGAACGTACAATGAGCAGTTCTTC
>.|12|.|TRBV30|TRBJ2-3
CAWSAIADTQYF
TGTGCCTGGAGTGCCATAGCGGATACGCAGTATTTT
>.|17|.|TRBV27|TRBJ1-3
CASSPYPSVESGNTIYF
TGTGCCAGCAGTCCTTACCCTAGTGTTGAGTCTGGAAACACCATATATTTT
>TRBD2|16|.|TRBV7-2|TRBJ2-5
CASSSETSGGWETQYF
TGTGCCAGCAGCTCCGAGACTAGCGGGGGATGGGAGACCCAGTACTTC
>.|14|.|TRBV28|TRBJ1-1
CASTRVRRNTEAFF
TGTGCCAGCACTCGGGTTAGAAGGAACACTGAAGCTTTCTTT
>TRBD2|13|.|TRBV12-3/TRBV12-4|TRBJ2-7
CASSLSGSSEQYF
TGTGCCAGCAGTTTGAGCGGGAGCTCCGAGCAGTACTTC
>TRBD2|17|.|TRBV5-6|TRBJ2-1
CASSLVLAGVFNNEQFF
TGTGCCAGCAGCTTGGTTCTAGCGGGAGTATTCAACAATGAGCAGTTCTTC
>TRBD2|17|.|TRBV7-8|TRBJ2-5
CASSPGLGLAGGETQYF
TGTGCCAGCAGCCCCGGATTAGGACTAGCGGGAGGAGAGACCCAGTACTTC
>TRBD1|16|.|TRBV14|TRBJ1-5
CASSQGGQGANQPQHF
TGTGCCAGCAGCCAAGGTGGTCAGGGGGCAAATCAGCCCCAGCATTTT
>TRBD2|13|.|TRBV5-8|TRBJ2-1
CASSLLGGGEQFF
TGTGCCAGCAGCTTACTTGGGGGGGGTGAGCAGTTCTTC
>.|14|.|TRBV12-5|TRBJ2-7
CASGQQGSGYEQYF
TGTGCTAGTGGACAACAGGGAAGTGGGTACGAGCAGTACTTC
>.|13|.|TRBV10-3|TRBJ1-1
CAITSSGGAEAFF
TGTGCCATCACCTCCTCAGGAGGGGCTGAAGCTTTCTTT
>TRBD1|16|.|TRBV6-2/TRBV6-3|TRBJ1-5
CASSPRTGGPNQPQHF
TGTGCCAGCAGCCCAAGGACAGGGGGGCCCAATCAGCCCCAGCATTTT
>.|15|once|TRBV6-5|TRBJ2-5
CASSYFGRGAETQYF
TGTGCCAGCAGTTACTTTGGAAGGGGCGCAGAGACCCAGTACTTC
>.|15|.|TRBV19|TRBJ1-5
CASSKGRGGNQPQHF
TGTGCCAGTAGTAAAGGCAGGGGTGGCAATCAGCCCCAGCATTTT
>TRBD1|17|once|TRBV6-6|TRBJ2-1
CASSPAQDRVSYNEQFF
TGTGCCAGCAGTCCCGCTCAGGACAGGGTTTCCTACAATGAGCAGTTCTTC
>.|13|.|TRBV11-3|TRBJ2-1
CASSLASGGEQFF
TGTGCCAGCAGCTTAGCGAGCGGCGGTGAGCAGTTCTTC
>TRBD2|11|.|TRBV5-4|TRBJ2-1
CATGTRDEQFF
TGTGCCACCGGGACTAGAGATGAGCAGTTCTTC
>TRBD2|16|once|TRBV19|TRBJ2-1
CASSTPTAGVHNEQFF
TGTGCCAGCAGTACCCCTACGGCGGGAGTCCACAATGAGCAGTTCTTC
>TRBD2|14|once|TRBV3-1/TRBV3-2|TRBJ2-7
CASSQSGSSDEQYF
TGTGCCAGCAGCCAGAGCGGGAGTTCCGACGAGCAGTACTTC
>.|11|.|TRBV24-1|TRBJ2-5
CATSGGETQYF
TGTGCCACCAGTGGAGGAGAGACCCAGTACTTC
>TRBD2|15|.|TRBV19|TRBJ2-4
CASSMGGVAKNIQYF
TGTGCCAGTAGTATGGGGGGGGTAGCCAAAAACATTCAGTACTTC
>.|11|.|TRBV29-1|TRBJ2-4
CSALQGHIQYF
TGCAGCGCTCTACAGGGACACATTCAGTACTTC
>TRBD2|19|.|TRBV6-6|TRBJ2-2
CASSPRTSGSLANTGELFF
TGTGCCAGCAGTCCACGGACTAGCGGGAGTCTGGCGAACACCGGGGAGCTGTTTTTT
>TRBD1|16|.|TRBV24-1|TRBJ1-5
CATSETGQGRNQPQHF
TGTGCCACCAGTGAGACTGGACAGGGGAGAAATCAGCCCCAGCATTTT
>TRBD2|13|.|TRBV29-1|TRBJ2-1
CSATSGGANEQFF
TGCAGCGCTACTAGCGGGGGGGCCAATGAGCAGTTCTTC
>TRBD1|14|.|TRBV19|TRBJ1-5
CASTGQLSNQPQHF
TGTGCCAGTACGGGACAGCTTAGCAATCAGCCCCAGCATTTT
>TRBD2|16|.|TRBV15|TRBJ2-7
CATSTRTSGDPYEQYF
TGTGCCACCAGCACCCGGACTAGCGGGGACCCCTACGAGCAGTACTTC